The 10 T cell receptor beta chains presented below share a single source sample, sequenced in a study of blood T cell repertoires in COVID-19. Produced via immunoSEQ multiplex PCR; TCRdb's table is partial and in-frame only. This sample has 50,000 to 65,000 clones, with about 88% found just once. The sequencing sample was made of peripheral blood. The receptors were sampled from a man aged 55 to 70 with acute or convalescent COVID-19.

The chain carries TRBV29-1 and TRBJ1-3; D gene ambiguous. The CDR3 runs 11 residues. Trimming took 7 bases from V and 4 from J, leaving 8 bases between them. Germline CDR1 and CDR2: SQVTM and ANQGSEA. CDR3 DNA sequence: TGCAGCGCCGTGTCGGGAAACACCATATATTTT. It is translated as CSAVSGNTIYF.

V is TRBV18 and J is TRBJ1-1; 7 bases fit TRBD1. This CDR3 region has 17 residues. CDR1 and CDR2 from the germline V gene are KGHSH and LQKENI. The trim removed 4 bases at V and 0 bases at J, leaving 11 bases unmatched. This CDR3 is CASSLYTGASLNTEAFF. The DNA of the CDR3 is TGTGCCAGCTCACTATATACAGGGGCCTCTCTGAACACTGAAGCTTTCTTT.

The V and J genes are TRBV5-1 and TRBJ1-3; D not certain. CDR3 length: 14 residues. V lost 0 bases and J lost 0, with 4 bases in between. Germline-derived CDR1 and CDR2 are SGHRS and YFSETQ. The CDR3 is CASSLALSGNTIYF. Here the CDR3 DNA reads TGCGCCAGCAGCTTGGCCCTCTCTGGAAACACCATATATTTT.

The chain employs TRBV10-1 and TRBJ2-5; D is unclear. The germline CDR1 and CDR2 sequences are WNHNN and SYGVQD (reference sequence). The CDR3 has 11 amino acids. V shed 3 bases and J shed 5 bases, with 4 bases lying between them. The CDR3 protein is CASSDGETQYF. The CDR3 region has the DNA TGCGCCAGCAGTGACGGTGAGACCCAGTACTTC.

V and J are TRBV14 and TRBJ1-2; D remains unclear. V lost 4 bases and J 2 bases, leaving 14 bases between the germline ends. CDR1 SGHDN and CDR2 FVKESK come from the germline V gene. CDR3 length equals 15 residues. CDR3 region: CASSRVRGWNYGYTF. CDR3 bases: TGTGCCAGCAGCCGGGTCAGAGGGTGGAACTATGGCTACACCTTC.

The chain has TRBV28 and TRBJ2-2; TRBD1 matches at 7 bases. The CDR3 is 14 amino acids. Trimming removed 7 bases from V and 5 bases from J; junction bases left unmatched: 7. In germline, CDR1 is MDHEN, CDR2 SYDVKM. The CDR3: CASTPTGRTGELFF. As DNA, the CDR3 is TGTGCCAGCACCCCGACAGGGAGAACCGGGGAGCTGTTTTTT.

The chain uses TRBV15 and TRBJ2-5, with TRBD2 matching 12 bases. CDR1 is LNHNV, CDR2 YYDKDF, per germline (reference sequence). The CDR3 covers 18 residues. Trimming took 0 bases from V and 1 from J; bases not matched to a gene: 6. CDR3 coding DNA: TGTGCCACCAGCAGAGAAGCCCGACTAGCGGGGGCCCAAGAGACCCAGTACTTC. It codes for CATSREARLAGAQETQYF.

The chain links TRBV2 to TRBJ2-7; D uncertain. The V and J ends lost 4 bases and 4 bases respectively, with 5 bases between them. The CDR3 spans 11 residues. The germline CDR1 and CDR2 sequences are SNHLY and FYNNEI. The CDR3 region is CASSGRYEQYF. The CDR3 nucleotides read TGTGCCAGCAGTGGGCGGTACGAGCAGTACTTC.

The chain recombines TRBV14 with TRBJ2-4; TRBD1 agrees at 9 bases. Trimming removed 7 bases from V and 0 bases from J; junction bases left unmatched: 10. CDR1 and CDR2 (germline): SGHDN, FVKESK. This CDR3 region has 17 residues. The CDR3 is CASTGTGRSGAKNIQYF. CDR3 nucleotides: TGTGCCAGCACTGGGACAGGGAGGTCGGGAGCCAAAAACATTCAGTACTTC.

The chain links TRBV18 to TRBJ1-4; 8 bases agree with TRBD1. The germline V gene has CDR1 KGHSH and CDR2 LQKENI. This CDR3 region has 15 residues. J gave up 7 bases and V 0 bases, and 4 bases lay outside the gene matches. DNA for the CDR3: TGTGCCAGCTCACCACCGGGGACAGGTCGTGAAAAACTGTTTTTT. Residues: CASSPPGTGREKLFF.